This passage covers 2 T cell receptor beta chains from one sample sequenced in a study of CD8+ T cells in alopecia areata. Isolated RNA was reverse transcribed into cDNA used as the sequencing template. TCRdb keeps only in-frame clones here, not all; method: immunoSEQ multiplex PCR. The table records more than 110,000 clones, about four fifths of them present only once. Treatment indicated: oral pan-JAK inhibitor, 5-10 mg twice daily. The sample in question was CD8+ T cells sorted from blood, obtained at week 4, from a patient treated with tofacitinib. The receptor set was obtained from a human donor with alopecia areata.

The gene calls are TRBV11-2 and TRBJ1-1; D remains ambiguous. Germline CDR1 reads SGHAT; CDR2 reads FQNNGV. V was shortened by 8 bases and J by 4 bases, with 11 bases between the two germline ends. The CDR3 consists of 12 residues. The CDR3 loop is CASLGAGTEAFF. The DNA of the CDR3 is TGTGCCAGCCTCGGAGCGGGCACTGAAGCTTTCTTT.

This rearrangement joins TRBV2 to TRBJ2-7; D possibly corresponds to TRBD2 (6 bases). Germline loops: CDR1 SNHLY, CDR2 FYNNEI. Between the trimmed V and J ends, which lost 7 bases and 5 bases, there was a span of 15 bases. The CDR3 is 13 residues long. The CDR3 DNA sequence: TGTGCCAGCAAAGCGGAGGGTCTTCACGAGCAGTACTTC. It specifies CASKAEGLHEQYF.